These T cell receptor beta chains were read from a single sample in a study of identical twins. TCRdb reprocessed the 5' RACE reads via MiXCR and lists one record per CDR3 protein. The data show about 720,000 distinct CDR3 sequences, roughly 18% seen once. These data also featured in a second study, about T cells expressing NK-cell markers.

Sequencing was performed on PBMCs. The receptors were sampled from a woman aged 18-35 years in good health. Both conserved end residues are trimmed from each CDR3. Fields, in order: D gene, V gene, CDR3 protein. D genes are given only for firm matches.

d_call: TRBD1; v_call: TRBV5-1; cdr3_aa: ASSRGQSRSSYNEQF
d_call: .; v_call: TRBV6-1; cdr3_aa: ASRPLRGRLNTEAF
d_call: .; v_call: TRBV7-2; cdr3_aa: ASSGEKLF
d_call: TRBD1; v_call: TRBV10-3; cdr3_aa: AISSDREITGELF
d_call: .; v_call: TRBV6-1; cdr3_aa: ASSPGTKGGYGYT
d_call: .; v_call: TRBV6-2/TRBV6-3; cdr3_aa: ASTGRTNEQF
d_call: .; v_call: TRBV21-1; cdr3_aa: ASRTPSEQY
d_call: .; v_call: TRBV12-3/TRBV12-4; cdr3_aa: ASSTRAGLGYT
d_call: .; v_call: TRBV20-1; cdr3_aa: SARDRQGYQPQH
d_call: TRBD2; v_call: TRBV6-5; cdr3_aa: ASTSPSGRDTQY
d_call: TRBD1; v_call: TRBV5-1; cdr3_aa: ASSGQGASSYNEQF
d_call: TRBD1; v_call: TRBV29-1; cdr3_aa: SVAGPGDRGTNEQF
d_call: TRBD1; v_call: TRBV10-1; cdr3_aa: ASSETGTAPLLAYYNEQF
d_call: TRBD2; v_call: TRBV7-2; cdr3_aa: ASSFQRDGTQY
d_call: TRBD2; v_call: TRBV7-9; cdr3_aa: ASSTGLDVSDEQY
d_call: .; v_call: TRBV5-1; cdr3_aa: ASSTRGPPNYGYT
d_call: .; v_call: TRBV12-3/TRBV12-4; cdr3_aa: ASSPSWAGELF
d_call: TRBD2; v_call: TRBV12-3/TRBV12-4; cdr3_aa: ASSFASGSNNEQF
d_call: TRBD1; v_call: TRBV18; cdr3_aa: ASQTGQSTEAF
d_call: .; v_call: TRBV29-1; cdr3_aa: SVEDQGDPGLPVNEQF
d_call: TRBD1; v_call: TRBV28; cdr3_aa: ASSFLGTGNSLAAQY
d_call: .; v_call: TRBV6-2/TRBV6-3; cdr3_aa: ASTPLTPGVGDTQY
d_call: TRBD2; v_call: TRBV9; cdr3_aa: ASSGAGPPRGSYNEQF
d_call: .; v_call: TRBV7-9; cdr3_aa: ASSATHPGRNEQF
d_call: .; v_call: TRBV12-3/TRBV12-4; cdr3_aa: ASSFRRETQY
d_call: .; v_call: TRBV6-5; cdr3_aa: ASSYSGVWNEQF
d_call: TRBD1; v_call: TRBV24-1; cdr3_aa: ATSDLDRNYGYT
d_call: TRBD2; v_call: TRBV6-2/TRBV6-3; cdr3_aa: ASRIAGAGEQY
d_call: TRBD2; v_call: TRBV11-2; cdr3_aa: ASSSGLASYEQY
d_call: TRBD1; v_call: TRBV29-1; cdr3_aa: SVPGQGYIEQY
d_call: .; v_call: TRBV5-6; cdr3_aa: ASSPLGGGTEAF
d_call: TRBD1; v_call: TRBV20-1; cdr3_aa: SAISGTGTGEQY
d_call: .; v_call: TRBV12-3/TRBV12-4; cdr3_aa: ASSLKPRAEIGGYT
d_call: .; v_call: TRBV12-3/TRBV12-4; cdr3_aa: ASSRTIAKTQY
d_call: .; v_call: TRBV6-2/TRBV6-3; cdr3_aa: ASSYPQIEQY
d_call: TRBD1; v_call: TRBV12-3/TRBV12-4; cdr3_aa: ASRAGQGFSEAF
d_call: .; v_call: TRBV12-3/TRBV12-4; cdr3_aa: ASGFSTDTQY
d_call: TRBD1; v_call: TRBV4-1; cdr3_aa: ASRHPGQGNEQY
d_call: .; v_call: TRBV12-3/TRBV12-4; cdr3_aa: ASSSPYTEAF
d_call: .; v_call: TRBV20-1; cdr3_aa: SAGTALGRGETQY
d_call: .; v_call: TRBV7-9; cdr3_aa: ATAAGDKFTNTD
d_call: TRBD1; v_call: TRBV11-3; cdr3_aa: ASSLDAHRGNEQF
d_call: TRBD2; v_call: TRBV9; cdr3_aa: ASSGPGTSGAYEQY
d_call: TRBD1; v_call: TRBV6-1; cdr3_aa: ASNKQGNLAEAF
d_call: .; v_call: TRBV29-1; cdr3_aa: SSWGGTGGRGATQY